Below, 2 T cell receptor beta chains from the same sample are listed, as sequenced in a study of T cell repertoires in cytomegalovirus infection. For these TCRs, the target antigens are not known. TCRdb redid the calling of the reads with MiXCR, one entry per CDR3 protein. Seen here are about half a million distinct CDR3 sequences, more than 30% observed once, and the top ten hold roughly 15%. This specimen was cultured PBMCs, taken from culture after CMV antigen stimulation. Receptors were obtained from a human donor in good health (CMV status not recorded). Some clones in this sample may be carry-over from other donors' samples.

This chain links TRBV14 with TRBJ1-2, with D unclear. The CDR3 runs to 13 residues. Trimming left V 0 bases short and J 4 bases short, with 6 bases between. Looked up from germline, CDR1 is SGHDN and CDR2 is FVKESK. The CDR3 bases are TGTGCCAGCAGCCAAGACAGGAGCTATGGCTACACCTTC. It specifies CASSQDRSYGYTF. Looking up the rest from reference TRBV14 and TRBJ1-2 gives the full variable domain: EAGVTQFPSHSVIEKGQTVTLRCDPISGHDNLYWYRRVMGKEIKFLLHFVKESKQDESGMPNNRFLAERTGGTYSTLKVQPAELEDSGVYFCASSQDRSYGYTFGSGTRLTVV.

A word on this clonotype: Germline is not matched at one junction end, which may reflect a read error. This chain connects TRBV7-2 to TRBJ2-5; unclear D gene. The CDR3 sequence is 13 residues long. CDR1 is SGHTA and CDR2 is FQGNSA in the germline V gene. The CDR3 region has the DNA TGCGCCAGCACCCTCCGGTGGCAAGAGACCCACTACTTC. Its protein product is CASTLRWQETHYF.